This T cell receptor beta chain was recorded in a study of T cell clonotyping in hematopoietic cell transplantation. Overall study results and limits: At the given depth, recipient repertoires were over 97% de novo clonotypes.

Assay used: immunoSEQ multiplex PCR; TCRdb lists only in-frame clones, some missing. This table has more than 850 clones, roughly 95% appearing once. A word on this clone: Its specificity is unknown.

The length of the CDR3 is 11 residues. V lost 5 bases, J lost 4 bases, and 7 bases lay in between. CDR1 is GTSNPN, CDR2 SVGIG, per germline (reference sequence). This chain uses TRBV30 with TRBJ2-3; D not resolved. The receptor was derived from a male patient aged 18-29 years who had an allogeneic stem cell transplant from a related donor, so the T cells may come from the graft donor. Some clones in this sample may be carry-over from other donors' samples. The material sequenced was PBMCs, taken 30 days after allogeneic stem cell transplant. The CDR3 DNA is TGTGCCTGGGACCAGTCAGATACGCAGTATTTT. Encoded protein: CAWDQSDTQYF.